This entry features one T cell receptor beta chain sequence. This entry belongs to a study of blood T cell repertoires in COVID-19. Overall study: Samples of COVID-19 (acute and convalescent) were obtained from the United States, Italy and Spain. From T cells, B-cell-depleted T cells, or PBMCs came the material, which was cDNA or gDNA.

In the original analysis: From reference gene primer amplification, estimates of nucleated cell counts were derived. This table comes from immunoSEQ multiplex PCR, and its TCRdb copy is limited to in-frame clones, with some not included. V, J and clone size derive from that table, while D and trimming were established from the DNA sequence. The repertoire holds 55,000 to 75,000 clones, with about 93% as singletons. The sample was peripheral blood. The clonotype originates from a human donor in a cohort sampled during active COVID-19.

The CDR3 DNA follows: TGTGCCAGCAGCCAGAGGGGACAGGATTACGAGCAGTACTTC. It codes for CASSQRGQDYEQYF. The chain employs TRBV21-1 and TRBJ2-7; the table's D gene call, TRBD1, was not cross checked with the DNA. TRBV21-1 represents a pseudogene. The CDR3 totals 14 residues.